The 21 T cell receptor beta chains listed next were all sequenced from one sample in a study of T cells after yellow fever vaccination. TCRdb itself ran the 5' RACE reads through MiXCR, one entry per CDR3 protein. The data hold some 600,000 distinct CDR3 sequences, with about a sixth observed a single time. This material consisted of PBMCs, taken 5 to 6 days after the first yellow fever vaccination. The source is a man between 18 and 35 years old who received the YFV17D yellow fever vaccine.

This clonotype occurred a few times. J is TRBJ2-2 and V is TRBV3-1; TRBD2 matches 14 bases. The CDR3 is 17 residues long. CDR1 and CDR2 (germline): LGHDT, YNNKEL (reference sequence). With V trimmed by 4 bases and J by 7 bases, 8 bases remained unmatched. This CDR3 reads CASSLGLAGVLSGELFF. CDR3 in DNA: TGTGCCAGCAGCCTGGGACTAGCGGGGGTTCTCAGCGGGGAGCTGTTTTTT.

The genes are TRBV29-1 and TRBJ2-7; D possibly corresponds to TRBD2 (6 bases). The CDR3 runs to 10 residues. CDR1 is SQVTM, CDR2 ANQGSEA, per germline. Trimming removed 8 bases at V and 6 bases at J, with 11 bases between. The CDR3 is CSPSGCEQYV. The CDR3 nucleotides are TGCAGCCCCAGCGGGTGCGAGCAGTACGTC.

This clonotype has a count of ten or more. The chain couples TRBV5-1 to TRBJ1-2; D possibly corresponds to TRBD1 (6 bases). V lost 0 bases and J lost 4, with 10 bases in between. Per germline, CDR1 SGHRS and CDR2 YFSETQ. The CDR3 spans 14 residues. The CDR3 bases are TGCGCCAGCAGCTTGGAACAGGGTGGCTATGGCTACACCTTC. Translated, it gives CASSLEQGGYGYTF.

The chain recombines TRBV6-2 or TRBV6-3 with TRBJ2-1, with TRBD1 as a possible D gene (6 bases). CDR1 and CDR2 from the germline V gene are MNHEY and SVGEGT. This CDR3 is 14 amino acids long. V dropped 10 bases and J dropped 5 bases, with 18 bases sitting between them. The CDR3 loop is CAIDRDTGDNEQFF. CDR3 in DNA: TGTGCCATCGACCGGGACACCGGCGACAATGAGCAGTTCTTC.

The chain recombines TRBV4-2 with TRBJ1-1; D possibly corresponds to TRBD1 (5 bases). In germline, CDR1 is LGHNA, CDR2 YNFKEQ. The germline V and J ends were trimmed by 0 bases and 1 base, with 9 bases remaining between them. The CDR3 loop spans 15 amino acids. CDR3 DNA: TGTGCCAGCAGCCAAGATCCAGGGAGGAACACTGAAGCTTTCTTT. This encodes CASSQDPGRNTEAFF.

The gene calls are TRBV12-3 or TRBV12-4 and TRBJ1-2; D may be TRBD1 (5 bases). This CDR3 comprises 14 residues. Trimming removed 0 bases from V and 4 bases from J, with 9 bases in between. CDR3 DNA sequence: TGTGCCAGCAGTTTAGCGGGGCATGGCTATGGCTACACCTTC. Protein: CASSLAGHGYGYTF.

This chain links TRBV5-6 with TRBJ2-4, with 7 nucleotides matching TRBD1. The CDR3 contains 15 residues. Trimming cost V 5 bases and J 0 bases; bases outside gene matches: 5. The germline CDR1 and CDR2 sequences are SGHDT and YYEEEE. CDR3 in amino acids: CASSWDRLAKNIQYF. The CDR3 DNA reads as TGTGCCAGCAGTTGGGACAGACTAGCCAAAAACATTCAGTACTTC. Looking up the rest from reference TRBV5-6 and TRBJ2-4 gives the full variable domain: DAGVTQSPTHLIKTRGQQVTLRCSPKSGHDTVSWYQQALGQGPQFIFQYYEEEERQRGNFPDRFSGHQFPNYSSELNVNALLLGDSALYLCASSWDRLAKNIQYFGAGTRLSVL.

This clonotype showed up many times. V and J are TRBV5-6 and TRBJ1-2; D uncertain. The germline V gene has CDR1 SGHDT and CDR2 YYEEEE. V was pared by 7 bases and J by 0 bases, with 7 bases between. This CDR3 is built from 12 residues. In DNA, the CDR3 is TGTGCCAGCGGAAGGACTAACTATGGCTACACCTTC. It translates to CASGRTNYGYTF. The variable domain in full, completed from reference TRBV5-6 and TRBJ1-2, reads DAGVTQSPTHLIKTRGQQVTLRCSPKSGHDTVSWYQQALGQGPQFIFQYYEEEERQRGNFPDRFSGHQFPNYSSELNVNALLLGDSALYLCASGRTNYGYTFGSGTRLTVV.

This clonotype was picked up a small number of times. The chain carries TRBV10-3 and TRBJ1-1; D is unclear. In germline, CDR1 is ENHRY, CDR2 SYGVKD. Trimming took off 4 bases at V and 8 bases at J, with 20 bases between the two ends. The CDR3 totals 15 residues. CDR3 coding DNA: TGTGCCATCAGTGTCGTCTCTCGAGGCCCCCTAGAAGCTTTCTTT. Its protein is CAISVVSRGPLEAFF.

This clonotype has just a few counts. The chain uses TRBV2 and TRBJ2-1, with a possible D match to TRBD1 (6 bases). CDR3 length: 17 amino acids. Germline lookup yields CDR1 SNHLY and CDR2 FYNNEI. V lost 7 bases to trimming and J lost 0 bases, with 19 bases between them. The CDR3 protein is CASTYPTGQSSYNEQFF. In DNA form, the CDR3 reads TGTGCCAGCACTTACCCCACAGGGCAAAGCTCCTACAATGAGCAGTTCTTC. Together with reference TRBV2 and TRBJ2-1, the CDR3 gives the full variable domain: EPEVTQTPSHQVTQMGQEVILRCVPISNHLYFYWYRQILGQKVEFLVSFYNNEISEKSEIFDDQFSVERPDGSNFTLKIRSTKLEDSAMYFCASTYPTGQSSYNEQFFGPGTRLTVL.

This clonotype appeared a few times. V usage is TRBV20-1 and J usage is TRBJ2-2; the match to TRBD2 covers 10 bases. Germline V gene sequence: CDR1 DFQATT, CDR2 SNEGSKA (reference sequence). The CDR3 contains 15 residues. With V trimmed by 5 bases and J by 0 bases, 3 bases remained unmatched. CDR3 region: CSALAGDANTGELFF. CDR3 sequence (DNA): TGCAGTGCTCTAGCGGGGGACGCGAACACCGGGGAGCTGTTTTTT.

The rearrangement uses TRBV30 and TRBJ1-5; TRBD1 matches at 7 bases. The CDR3 contains 13 residues. V dropped 2 bases and J dropped 14; count of bases not matched to a gene: 12. Germline-derived CDR1 and CDR2 are GTSNPN and SVGIG (reference sequence). The CDR3 here is CAWSPIPGQGEHF. The CDR3 DNA follows: TGTGCCTGGAGTCCCATCCCGGGTCAGGGGGAGCATTTT.

The gene calls are TRBV7-9 and TRBJ1-4; no clear D gene. The CDR3 has 15 amino acids. CDR1 is SEHNR, CDR2 FQNEAQ, per germline (reference sequence). V was clipped by 5 bases and J by 8 bases, with 18 bases between them. The CDR3 here is CASSALGLADEKLFF. The CDR3 DNA follows: TGTGCCAGCAGCGCCTTAGGGCTGGCTGACGAAAAACTGTTTTTT.

The V gene is TRBV5-1, the J gene TRBJ2-3; 8 nucleotides match TRBD2. The germline CDR1 and CDR2 sequences are SGHRS and YFSETQ. The junction had 6 bases not matched to a gene; V was cut back by 4 bases and J by 5 bases. There are 14 residues in the CDR3. The CDR3, as DNA: TGCGCCAGCAGCACGGGACTAGTTCAAGATACGCAGTATTTT. Amino acids: CASSTGLVQDTQYF. Complete variable domain (other parts from reference TRBV5-1 and TRBJ2-3): KAGVTQTPRYLIKTRGQQVTLSCSPISGHRSVSWYQQTPGQGLQFLFEYFSETQRNKGNFPGRFSGRQFSNSRSEMNVSTLELGDSALYLCASSTGLVQDTQYFGPGTRLTVL.

This clonotype was observed a few times. The genes are TRBV7-8 and TRBJ1-6; D uncertain. In germline, CDR1 is SGHVS, CDR2 FQNEAQ. Trimming pared 6 bases from V and 0 bases from J, leaving 12 bases between. The length of the CDR3 is 16 residues. The CDR3 protein is CASRPVPSSYNSPLHF. The CDR3 coding sequence is TGTGCCAGCAGACCCGTCCCGAGCTCCTATAATTCACCCCTCCACTTT.

The rearrangement joins TRBV7-3 to TRBJ2-7; 7 bases map to TRBD1. Germline V gene data show CDR1 as SGHTA and CDR2 as FQGTGA. Trimming at V came to 4 bases and at J to 3 bases, leaving 15 bases not matched to a gene. CDR3 length: 17 amino acids. CDR3 DNA: TGTGCCAGCAGCTCCCATCCCTTTTACAGGGGATACTACGAGCAGTACTTC. Amino acids: CASSSHPFYRGYYEQYF.

The sample holds many counts of this clonotype. The genes are TRBV12-3 or TRBV12-4 and TRBJ1-5; D uncertain. V was pared by 6 bases and J by 0 bases, with 9 bases between. The CDR3 has 14 residues. The CDR3 loop reads CASSPVYSNQPQHF. The CDR3 nucleotides are TGTGCCAGCAGCCCCGTATATAGCAATCAGCCCCAGCATTTT.

This sequence joins TRBV7-9 and TRBJ1-2; TRBD1 might be the D (6 bases). The germline V gene encodes CDR1 SEHNR and CDR2 FQNEAQ (reference sequence). The CDR3 has 15 amino acids. The germline V and J ends were trimmed by 8 bases and 4 bases, with 20 bases remaining between them. CDR3 residues: CASGVVGGTPYGYTF. The DNA of the CDR3 is TGTGCCAGCGGCGTCGTCGGGGGCACCCCCTATGGCTACACCTTC.

The chain links TRBV15 to TRBJ2-3; 8 positions match TRBD1. The ends lost 5 bases at V and 1 base at J; junction bases unmatched: 8. Per germline, CDR1 LNHNV and CDR2 YYDKDF (reference sequence). This CDR3 has 16 residues. In DNA form, the CDR3 reads TGTGCCACCAGCGCCGGACAGGGCGCGGGCACAGATACGCAGTATTTT. As protein: CATSAGQGAGTDTQYF.

This chain joins TRBV7-9 and TRBJ2-3; D tentatively fits TRBD1 or TRBD2 (6 bases each). V was trimmed by 7 bases and J by 1 base, leaving 21 bases between them. CDR1 SEHNR and CDR2 FQNEAQ come from the germline V gene (reference sequence). The CDR3 is 17 amino acids. The CDR3 spells CASTPLAGTKGTDTQYF. The CDR3 bases are TGTGCCAGCACCCCCCTGGCGGGGACAAAGGGCACAGATACGCAGTATTTT.

The V and J genes are TRBV12-3 or TRBV12-4 and TRBJ1-1, with no clear D. The CDR3 loop spans 16 amino acids. V was cut by 2 bases and J by 2 bases, with 15 bases left in between. CDR3 region: CASSLILGGPNTEAFF. The CDR3 DNA reads as TGTGCCAGCAGTTTAATTTTAGGCGGTCCTAACACTGAAGCTTTCTTT.